What follows describes a single TCR beta chain. Its target is unknown. In blood CD8+ and CD4+ T cells, TCR beta underwent sequencing. It was negative isolation that provided the CD8+ and CD4+ T cells, whereas TEMRA cells were enriched by FACS. The CDR3 sequence is 14 residues long. The germline gives CDR1 MGHRA, CDR2 YSYEKL. The ends were cut back, 3 bases at V and 0 bases at J, with 8 bases in the middle. RNA was extracted with the RNeasy kit, and a quantity of roughly 0.5 to 1 ug was reverse transcribed using random hexamers. An immunoSEQ multiplex PCR generated amplified TCR beta CDR3 products spanning 54 Vbeta and 13 Jbeta. TCRdb processed the immunoSEQ multiplex PCR reads anew with MiXCR; each CDR3 protein has one entry. The sample lists more than 100,000 distinct CDR3 sequences, 90% to 95% occurring once. This record comes from a study of CD8 T cells in Susac syndrome. General study points: It was acknowledged in the study that the number of individuals who were included in its TCR sequencing and HLA analysis was relatively small.

The rearrangement uses TRBV4-1 and TRBJ1-1; D unresolved. The receptor comes from a human donor in good health. Sequenced material: CD4+ T cells from PBMCs. CDR3: CASSQTTVNTEAFF. In DNA form, the CDR3 reads TGCGCCAGCAGCCAGACCACAGTGAACACTGAAGCTTTCTTT.